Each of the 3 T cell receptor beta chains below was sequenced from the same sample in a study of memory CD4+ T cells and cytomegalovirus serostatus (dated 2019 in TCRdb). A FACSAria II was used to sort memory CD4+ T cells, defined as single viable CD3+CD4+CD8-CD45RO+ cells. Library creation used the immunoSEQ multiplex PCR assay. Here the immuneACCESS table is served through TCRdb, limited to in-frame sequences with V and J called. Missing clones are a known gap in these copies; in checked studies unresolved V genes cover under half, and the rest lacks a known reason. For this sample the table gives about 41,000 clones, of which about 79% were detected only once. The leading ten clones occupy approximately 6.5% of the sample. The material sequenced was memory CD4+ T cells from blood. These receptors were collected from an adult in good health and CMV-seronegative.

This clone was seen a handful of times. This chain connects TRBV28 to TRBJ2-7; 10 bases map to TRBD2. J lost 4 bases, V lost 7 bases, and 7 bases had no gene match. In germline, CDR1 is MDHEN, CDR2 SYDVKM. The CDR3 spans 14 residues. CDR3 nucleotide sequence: TGTGCCAGCAATCGGGCTAGCGGGAGTTACGAGCAGTACTTC. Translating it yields CASNRASGSYEQYF.

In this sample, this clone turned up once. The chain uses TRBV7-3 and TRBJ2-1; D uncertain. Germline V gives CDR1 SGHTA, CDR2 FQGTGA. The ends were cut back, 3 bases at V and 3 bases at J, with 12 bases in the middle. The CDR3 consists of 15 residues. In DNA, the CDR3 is TGTGCCAGCAGCTTCGACGGAAACCTCTACAATGAGCAGTTCTTC. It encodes CASSFDGNLYNEQFF. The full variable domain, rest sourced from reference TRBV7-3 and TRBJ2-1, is GAGVSQTPSNKVTEKGKYVELRCDPISGHTALYWYRQSLGQGPEFLIYFQGTGAADDSGLPNDRFFAVRPEGSVSTLKIQRTERGDSAVYLCASSFDGNLYNEQFFGPGTRLTVL.

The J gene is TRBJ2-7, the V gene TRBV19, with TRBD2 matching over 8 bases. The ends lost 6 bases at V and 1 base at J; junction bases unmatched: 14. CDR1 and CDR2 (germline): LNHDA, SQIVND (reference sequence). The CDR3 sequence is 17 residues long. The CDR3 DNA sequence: TGTGCCAGTAGGAAAGGCGTTGGGGGACTAGTTTCCTACGAGCAGTACTTC. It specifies CASRKGVGGLVSYEQYF. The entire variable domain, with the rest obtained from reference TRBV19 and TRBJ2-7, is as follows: DGGITQSPKYLFRKEGQNVTLSCEQNLNHDAMYWYRQDPGQGLRLIYYSQIVNDFQKGDIAEGYSVSREKKESFPLTVTSAQKNPTAFYLCASRKGVGGLVSYEQYFGPGTRLTVT.